These 23 T cell receptor beta chains came from one sample sequenced in a study of radiotherapy plus CTLA-4 blockade in lung cancer. TCRdb's copy holds only in-frame clones and misses some; the assay was immunoSEQ multiplex PCR. The table lists about 88,000 clones, 72% of them singletons. The material was peripheral blood, obtained from a patient treated with radiotherapy plus ipilimumab. The receptors here all came from a human donor with non-small cell lung cancer that progressed on radiotherapy plus ipilimumab.

V is TRBV18 and J is TRBJ1-5; D is perhaps TRBD1 (5 bases). The CDR3 contains 14 residues. V shed 6 bases and J shed 0 bases, with 9 bases lying between them. Germline V gene sequence: CDR1 KGHSH, CDR2 LQKENI. The CDR3 protein is CASSPGYSNQPQHF. The CDR3, as DNA: TGTGCCAGCTCTCCAGGGTATAGCAATCAGCCCCAGCATTTT.

This chain connects TRBV7-6 to TRBJ2-5, with 7 positions matching TRBD1. The CDR3 length is 15 residues. V lost 3 bases to trimming and J lost 3 bases; unmatched junction nucleotides: 7. Germline assignment: CDR1 SGHVS and CDR2 FNYEAQ. CDR3 residues: CASSLLGQRKETQYF. Written as DNA, the CDR3 is TGTGCCAGCAGCTTGTTGGGACAGAGGAAAGAGACCCAGTACTTC.

The chain links TRBV11-2 to TRBJ2-1, with 8 bases matching TRBD2. The CDR3 is made up of 13 amino acids. V lost 5 bases, J lost 14 bases, and 11 bases stayed unmatched. The germline V gene encodes CDR1 SGHAT and CDR2 FQNNGV. This CDR3 is CASSRPGGVEKFF. CDR3 in DNA: TGTGCCAGCAGCCGCCCGGGGGGGGTGGAGAAGTTCTTC. The full variable domain, rest sourced from reference TRBV11-2 and TRBJ2-1, is EAGVAQSPRYKIIEKRQSVAFWCNPISGHATLYWYQQILGQGPKLLIQFQNNGVVDDSQLPKDRFSAERLKGVDSTLKIQPAKLEDSAVYLCASSRPGGVEKFFGPGTRLTVL.

V gene TRBV6-1 combines with J gene TRBJ1-2; D gene unclear. The CDR3 is 15 residues long. The germline V gene has CDR1 MNHNS and CDR2 SASEGT. V shed 2 bases and J shed 2 bases, with 12 bases lying between them. CDR3 in DNA: TGTGCCAGCAGTGAACTTCCAGGCCTAAACTATGGCTACACCTTC. It specifies CASSELPGLNYGYTF.

In this sample, this clone turned up once. The chain uses TRBV5-4 and TRBJ2-7, with 9 bases identical to TRBD2. CDR3 length: 14 amino acids. The ends lost 3 bases at V and 0 bases at J; junction bases unmatched: 1. The V gene's germline CDR1 is SGHNT and CDR2 YYREEE (reference sequence). The CDR3 DNA sequence: TGTGCCAGCAGCTCTAGCGGGACCTCCTACGAGCAGTACTTC. Translated, it gives CASSSSGTSYEQYF.

The chain carries TRBV5-6 and TRBJ1-1; TRBD1 aligns across 7 bases. The CDR3 contains 14 residues. V was pared by 6 bases and J by 3 bases, with 8 bases of the junction left unmatched. Per germline, CDR1 SGHDT and CDR2 YYEEEE. In nucleotides, the CDR3 is TGTGCCAGCACTCAACAGGGGATTGACACTGAAGCTTTCTTT. It encodes CASTQQGIDTEAFF.

Ten or more counts support this clone. The chain has TRBV28 and TRBJ2-7, with 7 bases matching TRBD1. V lost 6 bases to trimming and J lost 3 bases; unmatched junction nucleotides: 8. CDR3 length equals 14 residues. The V gene's germline CDR1 is MDHEN and CDR2 SYDVKM. This chain's CDR3 is CASSPGQSFYEQYF. The CDR3 coding sequence is TGTGCCAGCAGCCCGGGACAGTCGTTCTACGAGCAGTACTTC.

This chain links TRBV4-3 with TRBJ1-5; TRBD1 matches at 8 bases. J was trimmed by 5 bases and V by 1 base; bases with no gene match: 7. The CDR3 is 16 amino acids. The germline V gene encodes CDR1 LGHNA and CDR2 YSLEER. CDR3 sequence reads: CASSQGIGRGHQPQHF. The DNA of the CDR3 is TGCGCCAGCAGCCAAGGAATCGGCAGGGGGCATCAGCCCCAGCATTTT.

This rearrangement joins TRBV7-2 to TRBJ1-4; 12 bases are a match to TRBD1. The V and J ends lost 5 bases and 7 bases, in that order; junction bases with no gene match: 14. Germline V gives CDR1 SGHTA, CDR2 FQGNSA. This CDR3 comprises 18 residues. In DNA, the CDR3 is TGTGCCAGCAGCCAAGAACTCTTGGGGACAGGGGGCACTGAAAAACTGTTTTTT. This encodes CASSQELLGTGGTEKLFF. The full variable domain, with the rest looked up from reference TRBV7-2 and TRBJ1-4, is GAGVSQSPSNKVTEKGKDVELRCDPISGHTALYWYRQSLGQGLEFLIYFQGNSAPDKSGLPSDRFSAERTGGSVSTLTIQRTQQEDSAVYLCASSQELLGTGGTEKLFFGSGTQLSVL.

As regards this clone: The junction does not match germline at one end; this may be a read error. The V call is TRBV2, the J call TRBJ1-5; D uncertain. CDR1 SNHLY and CDR2 FYNNEI come from the germline V gene. The length of the CDR3 is 13 residues. The CDR3 DNA is TGTGCCAGCAGCGAAGTACCTACACGGCCCCAGCATTTT. Translated, it gives CASSEVPTRPQHF.

J is TRBJ1-2 and V is TRBV19; 9 bases align to TRBD1. Looked up from germline, CDR1 is LNHDA and CDR2 is SQIVND (reference sequence). This CDR3 spans 15 amino acids. The ends lost 5 bases at V and 0 bases at J; junction bases unmatched: 4. CDR3 loop: CASSLRTGANYGYTF. CDR3 nucleotides: TGTGCCAGTAGTCTCCGGACAGGGGCTAACTATGGCTACACCTTC.

This chain links TRBV6-5 with TRBJ2-7, with D maybe TRBD2 (6 bases). From germline, CDR1 is MNHEY and CDR2 SVGAGI. V was trimmed by 6 bases and J by 6 bases, leaving 9 bases between them. The length of the CDR3 is 11 residues. The CDR3 coding sequence is TGTGCCAGCAGCGCCGGGGGCGAGCAGTACTTC. Its protein product is CASSAGGEQYF.

V gene TRBV13 combines with J gene TRBJ2-7, with 13 bases fitting TRBD2. J was trimmed by 5 bases and V by 5 bases; bases with no gene match: 9. Germline V gives CDR1 PRHDT, CDR2 FYEKMQ (reference sequence). The CDR3 has 16 amino acids. The CDR3 loop is CASSDGLAGEYDEQYF. The CDR3 DNA follows: TGTGCCAGCAGCGACGGACTAGCGGGAGAGTACGACGAGCAGTACTTC.

V and J are TRBV28 and TRBJ1-5, with D possibly TRBD1 on 6 matching bases. The CDR3 runs to 15 residues. The V end was cut by 2 bases, the J end by 4 bases, with 12 bases between. CDR1 is MDHEN, CDR2 SYDVKM, per germline. The CDR3 sequence is CASSLLQGLNQPQHF. CDR3 DNA: TGTGCCAGCAGTTTACTTCAGGGGTTAAATCAGCCCCAGCATTTT.

The chain links TRBV2 to TRBJ1-3; unclear D gene. The CDR3 has 13 residues. Deletions cut 1 base from V and 7 bases from J, with 8 bases between. In germline, CDR1 is SNHLY, CDR2 FYNNEI. The CDR3 DNA follows: TGTGCCAGCAGTGAAGGCCCCGAGAACACCATATATTTT. Its protein is CASSEGPENTIYF.

The sample holds many counts of this clone. For the CDR3, the DNA is TGTGCCACCAGGACAGTTTACGAGCAGTACTTC. Translating gives CATRTVYEQYF. The rearrangement links TRBV6-5 to TRBJ2-7; a possible D gene is TRBD1 (6 bases). CDR1 and CDR2 from the germline V gene are MNHEY and SVGAGI. The CDR3 length is 11 residues. V was cut by 10 bases and J by 4 bases, with 11 bases left in between.

The chain carries TRBV6-1 and TRBJ1-1; D is ambiguous. There are 11 residues in the CDR3. Germline CDR1 MNHNS, CDR2 SASEGT. Trimming left V 6 bases short and J 7 bases short, with 9 bases between. CDR3 coding DNA: TGTGCCAGCAGCACTGGGTTTGAAGCTTTCTTT. This codes for CASSTGFEAFF.

This clone was picked up many times. The chain carries TRBV28 and TRBJ2-7; 7 bases agree with TRBD2. V lost 4 bases, J lost 6 bases, and 9 bases stayed unmatched. In germline, CDR1 is MDHEN, CDR2 SYDVKM. The CDR3 is 14 amino acids. CDR3 nucleotide sequence: TGTGCCAGCAGTTCACCGGGGGGTAGGGCCGAGCAGTACTTC. Translation gives CASSSPGGRAEQYF.

The rearrangement joins TRBV6-1 to TRBJ2-3, with D hard to call. The V gene lost 6 bases and the J gene lost 2 bases, with 15 bases spanning the gap. The germline V gene has CDR1 MNHNS and CDR2 SASEGT. CDR3 length: 15 residues. In DNA, the CDR3 is TGTGCCAGCAGCCCCTGGCAGGTTGTCACAGATACGCAGTATTTT. It specifies CASSPWQVVTDTQYF.

This clone came up a few times. The chain joins TRBV28 to TRBJ2-7; tentatively, D is TRBD2 (6 bases). The germline V gene has CDR1 MDHEN and CDR2 SYDVKM. This CDR3 has 12 residues. The V end lost 10 bases, the J end lost 2 bases, and 12 bases lay between the germline ends. CDR3 loop: CATAPGAYEQYF. The CDR3 nucleotides read TGTGCCACCGCCCCGGGAGCCTACGAGCAGTACTTC.

The gene calls are TRBV7-3 and TRBJ2-3, with 7 bases aligning to TRBD2. The germline V gene encodes CDR1 SGHTA and CDR2 FQGTGA. Losses at the gene ends were 3 bases for V and 4 bases for J; bases not matched to a gene: 10. The length of the CDR3 is 16 residues. The CDR3 region has the DNA TGTGCCAGCAGCTTGTCCGGTCGGGGGGTCGCAGATACGCAGTATTTT. It codes for CASSLSGRGVADTQYF.

V is TRBV28 and J is TRBJ2-1; 14 positions match TRBD2. V shed 4 bases, J shed 10 bases, and the junction held 9 bases outside the gene matches. The CDR3 runs 16 residues. From germline, CDR1 is MDHEN and CDR2 SYDVKM. CDR3: CASSSPGTSGGREQFF. In DNA form, the CDR3 reads TGTGCCAGCAGTTCGCCAGGGACTAGCGGGGGTCGCGAGCAGTTCTTC.

V usage is TRBV18 and J usage is TRBJ1-2; D perhaps matches TRBD1 (5 bases). Germline assignment: CDR1 KGHSH and CDR2 LQKENI. Trimming stripped 0 bases from V and 3 bases from J, with 11 bases between. The CDR3 is made up of 15 amino acids. This chain's CDR3 is CASSPPQDSYYGYTF. Here the CDR3 DNA reads TGTGCCAGCTCACCACCCCAAGACAGCTACTATGGCTACACCTTC.